These 27 T cell receptor beta chains were all obtained from the same sample, sequenced in a study of Graves' ophthalmopathy and Graves' hyperthyroidism. Amplifying from RNA transcripts, the study obtained TCR beta CDR3 regions. RT-PCR in the first round used HTBI primers; a second-round multiplex PCR followed. TCRdb re-derived calls from the multiplex PCR reads in MiXCR, one entry per CDR3 protein. The sample yields 240,000 or so distinct CDR3 sequences, 40% to 50% seen once. Input material: peripheral blood. All receptors come from an adult man with Graves' ophthalmopathy.

In this sample, this clonotype turned up a few times. This chain uses TRBV2 with TRBJ2-7; the D gene is possibly TRBD1 (7 bases). This CDR3 contains 15 residues. Germline V gives CDR1 SNHLY, CDR2 FYNNEI. Trimming cost V 0 bases and J 4 bases, with 13 bases left between them. The CDR3 DNA sequence: TGTGCCAGCAGTGAAGCCGGAGGGGGCGTTTACGAGCAGTACTTC. Residues: CASSEAGGGVYEQYF.

On this clonotype itself: This may be a read error: a much more frequent sequence differs by one nucleotide. This chain connects TRBV2 to TRBJ1-2; 7 nucleotides align to TRBD1. Germline V CDR1 and CDR2: SNHLY, FYNNEI. This CDR3 contains 13 residues. The CDR3 protein is CAGSERDRWGYTF. In DNA form, the CDR3 reads TGTGCCGGCAGTGAAAGGGACAGATGGGGCTACACCTTC.

V and J are TRBV7-3 and TRBJ2-5, with 12 bases fitting TRBD2. This CDR3 is built from 15 residues. Trimming took 3 bases from V and 5 from J; bases not matched to a gene: 4. Germline CDR1 reads SGHTA; CDR2 reads FQGTGA. This CDR3 reads CASSFGLAGLETQYF. For the CDR3, the DNA is TGTGCCAGCAGCTTCGGACTAGCGGGACTGGAGACCCAGTACTTC.

Concerning this clonotype itself: A much larger clonotype is one base distant, so this may be a read error. The chain has TRBV20-1 and TRBJ1-1; TRBD1 matches at 9 bases. Germline loops: CDR1 DFQATT, CDR2 SNEGSKA (reference sequence). The CDR3 totals 14 residues. J lost 3 bases, V lost 4 bases, and 6 bases had no gene match. The CDR3 nucleotides read TGCAGTGCTAAGACGGGACAGGGTGACACTGAAGCTTTCTTT. Translated, it gives CSAKTGQGDTEAFF.

The chain links TRBV4-2 to TRBJ2-3; D not resolved. Trimming pared 5 bases from V and 8 bases from J, leaving 17 bases between. Germline assignment: CDR1 LGHNA and CDR2 YNFKEQ. The CDR3 has 14 amino acids. The DNA of the CDR3 is TGTGCCAGCAGCTCTCGGCTTCCGATTCCTACGCAGTATTTT. Amino acids: CASSSRLPIPTQYF.

This chain links TRBV29-1 with TRBJ2-5; D might be TRBD1 (6 bases). The CDR3 has 13 residues. Trimming cost V 5 bases and J 5 bases, with 15 bases left between them. CDR1 and CDR2 from the germline V gene are SQVTM and ANQGSEA. Here the CDR3 DNA reads TGCAGCGTTCCCAGGGGTTTTGGGGAGACCCAGTACTTC. It is translated as CSVPRGFGETQYF.

The CDR3 coding sequence is TGTGCCAGCAGTTTTGGGCGGAGAGCCTACGAGCAGTACTTC. It translates to CASSFGRRAYEQYF. The chain carries TRBV12-3 or TRBV12-4 and TRBJ2-7; D not resolved. CDR3 length: 14 residues. Deletions cut 3 bases from V and 2 bases from J, with 11 bases between.

The chain combines TRBV19 with TRBJ2-7; the match to TRBD1 covers 11 bases. V lost 9 bases and J lost 6; bases outside the gene matches: 13. The CDR3 is 15 amino acids. From germline, CDR1 is LNHDA and CDR2 SQIVND (reference sequence). CDR3 coding DNA: TGTGCCAGCAGTTACCTTGGACAGGGGGCCGGCGAGCAGTACTTC. Amino acids: CASSYLGQGAGEQYF.

The J gene is TRBJ2-7, the V gene TRBV25-1; D is possibly TRBD1 (6 bases). The V gene's germline CDR1 is MGHDK and CDR2 SYGVNS. This CDR3 region has 14 residues. The V and J ends lost 6 bases and 2 bases respectively, with 14 bases between them. The CDR3 is CASSPGTSAYEQYF. The DNA for the CDR3 is TGTGCCAGCAGCCCCGGGACATCGGCCTACGAGCAGTACTTC.

The gene calls are TRBV6-5 and TRBJ2-7; TRBD1 agrees at 8 bases. Unmatched junction bases numbered 4, after V lost 8 bases and J lost 4 bases. The germline V gene encodes CDR1 MNHEY and CDR2 SVGAGI. This CDR3 comprises 12 residues. CDR3: CASGQGWYEQYF. The CDR3 nucleotides read TGTGCCAGCGGACAGGGATGGTACGAGCAGTACTTC.

This clonotype turned up a few times. This rearrangement joins TRBV29-1 to TRBJ1-2, with 10 nucleotides matching TRBD1. Germline trimming cut 6 bases from V and 5 bases from J; bases unmatched to any gene: 9. This CDR3 contains 14 residues. Germline CDR1 and CDR2: SQVTM and ANQGSEA. The CDR3 nucleotides read TGCAGCGTGGATGGACAGGGGGATCAGTATGGCTACACCTTC. Its protein product is CSVDGQGDQYGYTF.

This chain links TRBV3-1 with TRBJ2-7; the D gene is possibly TRBD2 (6 bases). The CDR3 runs to 15 residues. Germline CDR1 LGHDT, CDR2 YNNKEL (reference sequence). Trimming pared 1 base from V and 7 bases from J, leaving 17 bases between. The CDR3 bases are TGTGCCAGCAGCCAAGTTCCACACGGGAGCGATGAGCAGTACTTC. It specifies CASSQVPHGSDEQYF.

V is TRBV20-1 and J is TRBJ2-5; 15 bases agree with TRBD2. Trimming cost V 5 bases and J 2 bases; bases outside gene matches: 6. CDR1 is DFQATT, CDR2 SNEGSKA, per germline (reference sequence). The CDR3 spans 16 residues. The CDR3 sequence is CSAGTSGGPAQETQYF. The CDR3 DNA is TGCAGTGCTGGGACTAGCGGGGGGCCGGCTCAAGAGACCCAGTACTTC.

The V call is TRBV7-9, the J call TRBJ1-3; maybe TRBD1 (5 bases). The CDR3 runs to 16 residues. The germline gives CDR1 SEHNR, CDR2 FQNEAQ (reference sequence). V lost 2 bases and J 4 bases, leaving 15 bases between the germline ends. The CDR3 protein is CASSLLGGSEGNTIYF. In nucleotides, the CDR3 is TGTGCCAGCAGCTTACTCGGGGGTTCGGAAGGAAACACCATATATTTT.

This clonotype was found once. This chain uses TRBV7-9 with TRBJ2-2; the D is unclear. Germline loops: CDR1 SEHNR, CDR2 FQNEAQ (reference sequence). Trimming left V 2 bases short and J 1 base short, with 8 bases between. This CDR3 has 15 amino acids. In nucleotides, the CDR3 is TGTGCCAGCAGCTTAAGTAACGGGAACACCGGGGAGCTGTTTTTT. It specifies CASSLSNGNTGELFF.

On this clonotype itself: The junction and the germline gene differ at one end; a read error may be behind it. J is TRBJ1-6 and V is TRBV20-1, with D perhaps matching TRBD1 (6 bases). The CDR3 runs 16 residues. The germline CDR1 and CDR2 sequences are DFQATT and SNEGSKA (reference sequence). This CDR3 is CSAPPGHVMNNSPPHF. In DNA form, the CDR3 reads TGCAGTGCCCCACCGGGACATGTTATGAATAATTCACCCCCCCACTTT.

CDR3 residues: CATSDPRQGRETQYF. The CDR3 DNA reads as TGTGCCACCAGTGATCCGAGACAGGGTCGAGAGACCCAGTACTTC. V gene TRBV24-1 combines with J gene TRBJ2-5; 7 bases map to TRBD1. With V trimmed by 3 bases and J by 4 bases, 7 bases remained unmatched. Germline CDR1 KGHDR, CDR2 SFDVKD. This CDR3 contains 15 residues.

V is TRBV2 and J is TRBJ2-2; 10 bases are a match to TRBD1. The junction had 4 bases not matched to a gene; V was cut back by 3 bases and J by 6 bases. The CDR3 loop spans 15 amino acids. Germline V gene data show CDR1 as SNHLY and CDR2 as FYNNEI. The CDR3 protein is CASSETGGTAGELFF. CDR3 DNA: TGTGCCAGCAGTGAGACAGGGGGCACCGCCGGGGAGCTGTTTTTT.

The gene calls are TRBV9 and TRBJ1-4; D might be TRBD1 (6 bases). Germline values: CDR1 SGDLS, CDR2 YYNGEE. The CDR3 consists of 14 residues. Deletions cut 2 bases from V and 7 bases from J, with 12 bases between. CDR3 sequence (DNA): TGTGCCAGCAGCGTCGGGCAGGGGAGTGAAAAACTGTTTTTT. Amino acid sequence: CASSVGQGSEKLFF.

Points on this clonotype: The junction departs from germline at one end; a sequencing error may be responsible. V is TRBV10-3 and J is TRBJ2-7; weak D call: TRBD1 (6 bases). The CDR3 spans 14 residues. Per the germline V gene, CDR1 is ENHRY and CDR2 is SYGVKD. CDR3 nucleotides: TGTGCCGTCAGTGAAGGGAGACAGGCCTACGAGCAGTACTTC. Amino acids: CAVSEGRQAYEQYF.

The rearrangement joins TRBV20-1 to TRBJ2-5; the D gene is possibly TRBD1 (5 bases). Germline CDR1 reads DFQATT; CDR2 reads SNEGSKA (reference sequence). With 3 bases removed from V and 3 bases from J, the gap between germline ends came to 11 bases. This CDR3 is built from 13 residues. CDR3 sequence (DNA): TGCAGTGCTAGCCCAGGGTCGGAAGAGACCCAGTACTTC. Protein: CSASPGSEETQYF.

The genes are TRBV24-1 and TRBJ2-2; D is tentatively TRBD1 or TRBD2 (5 bases each). The CDR3 loop spans 16 amino acids. Trimming removed 5 bases from V and 4 bases from J, with 16 bases in between. The germline gives CDR1 KGHDR, CDR2 SFDVKD. This CDR3 is CATSGTRGGLTGELFF. CDR3 DNA: TGTGCCACCAGTGGCACCCGGGGCGGACTCACCGGGGAGCTGTTTTTT.

This chain connects TRBV7-2 to TRBJ1-1, with unresolved D. Trimming removed 1 base from V and 1 base from J, with 7 bases in between. Germline V CDR1 and CDR2: SGHTA, FQGNSA. This CDR3 region has 14 residues. This CDR3 reads CASSLGFPNTEAFF. The CDR3 region has the DNA TGTGCCAGCAGCTTAGGATTCCCGAACACTGAAGCTTTCTTT.

The rearrangement uses TRBV5-1 and TRBJ2-7; 14 bases are a match to TRBD2. The trim removed 3 bases at V and 7 bases at J, leaving 18 bases unmatched. Germline CDR1 and CDR2: SGHRS and YFSETQ. CDR3 size: 19 residues. The CDR3 DNA is TGCGCCAGCAGCTCATCCGGGACTAGCGGGGGAAACCTAAATACGGAGCAGTACTTC. Protein sequence: CASSSSGTSGGNLNTEQYF.

The J gene is TRBJ1-1, the V gene TRBV3-1; D call uncertain. This CDR3 has 14 residues. V was trimmed by 1 base and J by 1 base, leaving 7 bases between them. From germline, CDR1 is LGHDT and CDR2 YNNKEL (reference sequence). The CDR3 region has the DNA TGTGCCAGCAGCCAAGCGAGGACGAACACTGAAGCTTTCTTT. Translated, it gives CASSQARTNTEAFF.

The rearrangement joins TRBV7-8 to TRBJ1-5; 10 bases fit TRBD1. The V gene end was trimmed by 4 bases and the J gene end by 4 bases; junction bases not matched to a gene: 10. The CDR3 covers 17 residues. Germline-derived CDR1 and CDR2 are SGHVS and FQNEAQ. The CDR3: CASSSVPRQGANQPQHF. CDR3 bases: TGTGCCAGCAGCTCCGTACCGAGACAGGGGGCAAATCAGCCCCAGCATTTT.

This clonotype was detected a few times. The gene calls are TRBV7-2 and TRBJ2-5; 12 bases match TRBD1. Trimming cost V 9 bases and J 7 bases; bases outside gene matches: 9. From germline, CDR1 is SGHTA and CDR2 FQGNSA. This CDR3 is 14 amino acids long. The CDR3: CASGGTGGWGTQYF. The CDR3 DNA follows: TGTGCCAGTGGGGGGACAGGGGGCTGGGGGACCCAGTACTTC.